Listed below are T cell receptor beta chains from one sample, sequenced in a study of Graves' ophthalmopathy and Graves' hyperthyroidism. MiXCR, applied by TCRdb to the multiplex PCR reads, yields one record per CDR3 protein. The sample carries some 410,000 distinct CDR3 sequences, approximately 21% recorded once. Sequenced: peripheral blood. These receptors all come from a woman aged 18-35 years with stable Graves' hyperthyroidism. CDR3s include the opening cysteine and the closing phenylalanine or tryptophan. The order of the fields is clone size, D gene, J gene, V gene, CDR3 DNA, CDR3 protein. D genes are given only for firm matches. Size values are once, few and many counts, or a class for expanded clones, and some rows have none.

.	.	TRBJ1-5	TRBV24-1	TGTGCCACCAGTGGAGAGGGAGGGGGCAATCAGCCCCAGCATTTT	CATSGEGGGNQPQHF
few	.	TRBJ1-2	TRBV28	TGTGCCAGCGTGGGCGGGATCTATGGCTACACCTTC	CASVGGIYGYTF
.	.	TRBJ1-5	TRBV4-1	TGCGCCAGCAGCCCCCTTGATGCTCAGCCCCAGCATTTT	CASSPLDAQPQHF
many	TRBD1	TRBJ2-7	TRBV20-1	TGCAGTGCTAGCTCGGGACAGGGTTACGAACAGTACTTC	CSASSGQGYEQYF
many	.	TRBJ1-5	TRBV28	TGTGCCAGCAGTTTATTAGAGGGTGACAGTCAGCCCCAGCATTTT	CASSLLEGDSQPQHF
many	.	TRBJ2-7	TRBV12-3/TRBV12-4	TGTGCCAGCAGTTCCTCTAGTCGGAGCGGAGACTACGAGCAGTACTTC	CASSSSSRSGDYEQYF
many	.	TRBJ2-5	TRBV3-1	TGTGCCAGCAGCCCGCCCGGGACGTCGAGGGGAGAGACCCAGTACTTC	CASSPPGTSRGETQYF
few	.	TRBJ2-7	TRBV11-2	TGTGCCAGCAGCGAGGATCTCCAGTCCTACGAGCAGTACTTC	CASSEDLQSYEQYF
many	TRBD2	TRBJ2-7	TRBV5-1	TGCGCCAGCAGCACGGGACTAGCGGGAGGTAGCTACGAGCAGTACTTC	CASSTGLAGGSYEQYF
many	.	TRBJ2-7	TRBV20-1	TGCAGTGCGGCCCGGGACCAAACCTCCGAGCAGTACTTC	CSAARDQTSEQYF
many	TRBD2	TRBJ2-5	TRBV12-3/TRBV12-4	TGTGCCAGCAGTTTACTAGCGGGAAGAGAGACCCAGTACTTC	CASSLLAGRETQYF
.	.	TRBJ2-5	TRBV12-3/TRBV12-4	TGTGCCAGCAGTCCCGACTTATCGCAAGAGACCCAGTACTTC	CASSPDLSQETQYF
.	.	TRBJ1-2	TRBV28	TGTGCCAGCAGTTTTTGGGTCCAGACCTATGGCTACACCTTC	CASSFWVQTYGYTF
many	.	TRBJ2-5	TRBV29-1	TGCAGCGTTATTACCTTAGTACTCCAAGAGACCCAGTACTTC	CSVITLVLQETQYF
many	.	TRBJ1-2	TRBV30	TGTGCCTGGAGTGAGGGAACAGTGTATGGCTACACCTTC	CAWSEGTVYGYTF
.	TRBD1	TRBJ1-2	TRBV28	TGTGCCAGCAGTATCGGACAGGGGGGCTACACCTTC	CASSIGQGGYTF
many	.	TRBJ2-5	TRBV10-3	TGTGCCATCGGCCCGGGACTCGAAGAGACCCAGTACTTC	CAIGPGLEETQYF
many	TRBD2	TRBJ2-2	TRBV10-3	TGTGCCATCAACGCTCAGCGGGAGGGCACCGGGGAGCTGTTTTTT	CAINAQREGTGELFF
many	.	TRBJ2-6	TRBV6-1	TGTGCCAGCACCCAAGCTAGCTCTGGGGCCAACGTCCTGACTTTC	CASTQASSGANVLTF
.	TRBD1	TRBJ1-2	TRBV24-1	TGTGCCACCAGTGTAGAGGGGGCCTATGGCTACACCTTC	CATSVEGAYGYTF
many	TRBD1	TRBJ1-2	TRBV5-1	TGCGCCAGCAGCTTGGTTAGGGGGCTGGAGGACTATGGCTACACCTTC	CASSLVRGLEDYGYTF
many	TRBD2	TRBJ2-5	TRBV10-3	TGTGCCATCAGTGATGCTAGCGGGAGGCCAGAGACCCAGTACTTC	CAISDASGRPETQYF
many	TRBD2	TRBJ2-7	TRBV12-3/TRBV12-4	TGTGCCAGCATCTTAGGGACTAGCGGCCTTCCCGAGCAGTACTTC	CASILGTSGLPEQYF
many	.	TRBJ1-2	TRBV20-1	TGCAGTGCTAGGGACCGGGCCAGGAGGGGCTACACCTTC	CSARDRARRGYTF
many	.	TRBJ1-5	TRBV5-1	TGCGCCAGCAGCTTGACACCTACAGATAACAATCAGCCCCAGCATTTT	CASSLTPTDNNQPQHF
.	.	TRBJ1-2	TRBV19	TGTGCCAGTAGTCCAGTTGATCAGGAAGCTAACTATGGCTACACCTTC	CASSPVDQEANYGYTF
once	.	TRBJ1-2	TRBV28	TGTGCCAGCAGTTTATGGGTCAGATCGGAAGGCTACACCTTC	CASSLWVRSEGYTF
many	.	TRBJ2-2	TRBV6-2/TRBV6-3	TGTGCCAGCAGTCCCCGACTAGGCTTTCTGACCGGGGAGCTGTTTTTT	CASSPRLGFLTGELFF
.	.	TRBJ2-7	TRBV20-1	TGCAGTGCTATTGGACTGACAACCTACGATCAGTACTTC	CSAIGLTTYDQYF
few	.	TRBJ1-1	TRBV19	TGTGCCAATACCCCCCGGGGAGTGCTGAACACTGAAGCTTTCTTT	CANTPRGVLNTEAFF
many	TRBD1	TRBJ1-2	TRBV6-1	TGTGCCAGCAGGGGACAGTCCTATATTGCTGGCTACACCTTC	CASRGQSYIAGYTF
.	TRBD2	TRBJ2-7	TRBV20-1	TGCAGTGTGGGAGGGAGGACCGGATACGAGCAGTACTTC	CSVGGRTGYEQYF
many	.	TRBJ1-2	TRBV30	TGTGCCTGGAACAGGGAAGTTAACTATGGCTACACCTTC	CAWNREVNYGYTF
many	.	TRBJ1-2	TRBV5-1	TGCGCCAGCAGCCCCGGGACACCGGACCAGGGCTACACCTTC	CASSPGTPDQGYTF
many	.	TRBJ1-2	TRBV11-2	TGTGCCAGCAGCCATGGTTCGTACTATGGCTACACCTTC	CASSHGSYYGYTF
.	TRBD1	TRBJ1-5	TRBV28	TGTGCCAGCAGTTTTAAGGGGAGAGCGTCAGGGGGAAATCAGCCCCAGCATTTT	CASSFKGRASGGNQPQHF
many	.	TRBJ1-5	TRBV10-1	TGCGCCAGCAGTGAGGGCCAGAATCAGCCCCAGCATTTT	CASSEGQNQPQHF
many	TRBD2	TRBJ2-7	TRBV3-1	TGTGCCAGCAGCCAAGGGTGGTTTGCGAGACTAGCGCCCTACGAGCAGTACTTC	CASSQGWFARLAPYEQYF
.	.	TRBJ1-2	TRBV4-1	TGCGCCAGCAGCCACCTAGGACAGAAGAGAGTCTACACCTTC	CASSHLGQKRVYTF
.	TRBD2	TRBJ2-5	TRBV6-2/TRBV6-3	TGTGCCAGCAGTTACTCGTCTAGCGGTAACCAAGAGACCCAGTACTTC	CASSYSSSGNQETQYF
.	.	TRBJ1-2	TRBV30	TGTGCCTGGAAAAGACGCATGGATTCTAACTATGGCTACACCTTC	CAWKRRMDSNYGYTF
many	.	TRBJ1-1	TRBV19	TGTGCCAGTAGTGGAGGGGCGAGGGGAAACACTGAAGCTTTCTTT	CASSGGARGNTEAFF
many	.	TRBJ2-2	TRBV19	TGTGCCAGTGCACCAACACGTAGCCGCCTCATCACCGGGGAGCTGTTTTTT	CASAPTRSRLITGELFF
many	.	TRBJ1-5	TRBV30	TGTGCCTGGAGTGTTGACGGGAATCAGCCCCAGCATTTT	CAWSVDGNQPQHF
many	.	TRBJ1-2	TRBV7-2	TGTGCCAGCAGCTTCCTCAGGGTCGGGGGTACTGGCTACACCTTC	CASSFLRVGGTGYTF
many	TRBD1	TRBJ2-7	TRBV11-2	TGTGCCAGCAGCTTCCGACAGGGGTACGAGCAGTACTTC	CASSFRQGYEQYF
many	.	TRBJ1-1	TRBV7-9	TGTGCCAGCAGCAAACCGGGGGGTCCTGAAGCTTTCTTT	CASSKPGGPEAFF
many	TRBD2	TRBJ2-7	TRBV12-3/TRBV12-4	TGTGCCAGCAGTTACCTAGCGGGAGGTAGTTACGAGCAGTACTTC	CASSYLAGGSYEQYF
many	.	TRBJ2-2	TRBV12-3/TRBV12-4	TGTGCCAGCAGTTTTACACGGGGGGCTGCCGGGGAGCTGTTTTTT	CASSFTRGAAGELFF
many	TRBD2	TRBJ2-5	TRBV7-9	TGTGCCAGCAGCTTAGCGTTGCTAGCGGGACCCGCCCCCCAAGAGACCCAGTACTTC	CASSLALLAGPAPQETQYF
.	.	TRBJ2-5	TRBV9	TGTGCCAGCAGCGTAGCCGGCATCAGGGGGGAAGAGACCCAGTACTTC	CASSVAGIRGEETQYF
many	.	TRBJ2-5	TRBV11-2	TGTGCCAGCAGCCCTAGCAGGGAGACCCAGTACTTC	CASSPSRETQYF
many	.	TRBJ1-1	TRBV5-6	TGTGCCAGCAGCTTGGGGGGCGCCTTGAGGGTAGCTTTCTTT	CASSLGGALRVAFF
many	.	TRBJ2-3	TRBV19	TGTGCCAGTGGGGACACTAGAAGCACAGATACGCAGTATTTT	CASGDTRSTDTQYF